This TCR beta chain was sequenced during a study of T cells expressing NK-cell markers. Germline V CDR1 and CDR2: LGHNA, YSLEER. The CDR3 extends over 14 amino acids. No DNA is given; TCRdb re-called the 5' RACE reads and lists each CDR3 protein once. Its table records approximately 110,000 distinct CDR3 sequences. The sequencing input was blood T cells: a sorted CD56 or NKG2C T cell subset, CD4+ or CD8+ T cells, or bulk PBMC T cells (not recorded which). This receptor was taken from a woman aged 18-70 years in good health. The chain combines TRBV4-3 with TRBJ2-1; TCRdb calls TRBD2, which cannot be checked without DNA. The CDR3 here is CASSEGTSSNEQFF.